These T cell receptor beta chains were read from a single sample in a study of blood T cell repertoires in COVID-19. Sequencing used immunoSEQ multiplex PCR; TCRdb keeps in-frame clones, though not all of them. The sample yields about 160,000 clones, about 80% seen once. The specimen was peripheral blood. Source of these receptors: a woman older than 75 with acute or convalescent COVID-19. Each CDR3 is given with its conserved first and last residue. D genes are given only for firm matches. Expanded clones get a size class; other rows say once, few or many, or leave the size out.

>-|-|TRBV6-5|TRBJ1-4
TGTGCCAGCAGTCAGTCGGGAAATGAAAAACTGTTTTTT
CASSQSGNEKLFF
>-|-|TRBV5-8|TRBJ1-1
TGTGCCAGCAGACGTTCGGGAGACACTGAAGCTTTCTTT
CASRRSGDTEAFF
>TRBD2|-|TRBV2|TRBJ2-1
TGTGCCAGCAGTGTCCCCGCTAGCGGGAGCAGGTTACCCTACAATGAGCAGTTCTTC
CASSVPASGSRLPYNEQFF
>-|-|TRBV19|TRBJ2-1
TGTGCCAGTAGTATGAGTAGATACAATGAGCAGTTCTTC
CASSMSRYNEQFF
>TRBD2|-|TRBV7-9|TRBJ2-1
TGTGCCAGCAGCTTCCTAGCGGGAGAATACAATGAGCAGTTCTTC
CASSFLAGEYNEQFF
>-|-|TRBV28|TRBJ1-5
TGTGCCAGCAGCCCGGGACGGGAGAATCAGCCCCAGCATTTT
CASSPGRENQPQHF
>-|-|TRBV19|TRBJ2-7
TGTGCCAGTAGTATAGGAGCAGGGGCCAAATACGAGCAGTACTTC
CASSIGAGAKYEQYF
>-|-|TRBV5-1|TRBJ2-7
TGCGCCAGCAGCTTGACCGGTCCCCTCGAGCAGTACTTC
CASSLTGPLEQYF
>TRBD1|once|TRBV5-6|TRBJ2-2
TGTGCCAGCACGGACAGGGGGCCCGGGGAGCTGTTTTTT
CASTDRGPGELFF
>-|-|TRBV7-6|TRBJ1-3
TGTGCCAGCAGCTTAGATGCCCGGGAAGTTTCTGGAAACACCATATATTTT
CASSLDAREVSGNTIYF
>TRBD2|-|TRBV7-2|TRBJ2-1
TGTGCCAGCAGGGTGGGTAGCGGGAAGGGTGAGCAGTTCTTC
CASRVGSGKGEQFF
>-|-|TRBV21-1|TRBJ2-2
TGTGCCAGCAGCAGAAAGAAGTCTAGCGGGAGGGCCAAAGATGAAGTGAGGCCCGGGGAGCTGTTTTTT
CASSRKKSSGRAKDEVRPGELFF
>-|-|TRBV12-5|TRBJ1-5
TGTGCTAGTGGTTTCTGGACAGTTTATAGCAATCAGCCCCAGCATTTT
CASGFWTVYSNQPQHF
>TRBD1|-|TRBV3-1/TRBV3-2|TRBJ1-4
TGTGCCAGCAGCCAGATTTACAGGGGGCGCGCGCTGTTTTTT
CASSQIYRGRALFF
>TRBD1|-|TRBV29-1|TRBJ1-2
TGCAGCGTTGGGGCAGGGATCAGGGGGTATGGCTACACCTTC
CSVGAGIRGYGYTF
>-|-|TRBV28|TRBJ1-4
TGTGCCAGCAGTTTCCAGGGAAAACTGTTTTTT
CASSFQGKLFF
>-|-|TRBV6-1|TRBJ2-3
TGTGCCAGCAGTGAGTATGCAGATACGCAGTATTTT
CASSEYADTQYF
>TRBD1|few|TRBV5-3|TRBJ2-7
TGTGCCAGAAGCCCGCGGGGACAGGGATCCTACGAGCAGTACTTC
CARSPRGQGSYEQYF
>TRBD1|-|TRBV5-1|TRBJ1-1
TGCGCCAGCAGCTTGGGGACAGGAGGAACCACTGAAGCTTTCTTT
CASSLGTGGTTEAFF
>-|-|TRBV3-1/TRBV3-2|TRBJ2-5
TGTGCCAGCAGCCGTCGGGGGGCCTCAGAGACCCAGTACTTC
CASSRRGASETQYF
>-|-|TRBV2|TRBJ2-3
TGTGCCAGCAGTGACGGGGGAGAGTTGGCAGATACGCAGTATTTT
CASSDGGELADTQYF
>-|-|TRBV30|TRBJ2-3
TGTGCCTGGAGATGGGGCTATAGCACAGATACGCAGTATTTT
CAWRWGYSTDTQYF
>TRBD1|-|TRBV4-1|TRBJ1-2
TGCGCCAGCAGCAGGGGACAGGGAAGGTATGGCTACACCTTC
CASSRGQGRYGYTF
>TRBD2|-|TRBV5-1|TRBJ2-1
TGCGCCAGCAGCTTGTTTAGCGGGGCTAACAATGAGCAGTTCTTC
CASSLFSGANNEQFF
>-|-|TRBV6-1|TRBJ1-1
TGTGCCAGCAGTGAGACAGTGTCGGCTGAAGCTTTCTTT
CASSETVSAEAFF
>-|-|TRBV6-5|TRBJ1-2
TGTGCCAGCAGCACGATGGGACATTTCTATGGCTACACCTTC
CASSTMGHFYGYTF
>-|-|TRBV6-5|TRBJ1-3
TGTGCCAGCAGTTATACGGGGGGGAACACCATATATTTT
CASSYTGGNTIYF
>-|few|TRBV7-2|TRBJ2-1
TGTGCCAGCAGAATTAAGGCCCCAGGATCCTCCTACAATGAGCAGTTCTTC
CASRIKAPGSSYNEQFF
>TRBD1|many|TRBV25-1|TRBJ1-2
TGTGCCAGCTCATACGGGACAGGCTATGGCTACACCTTC
CASSYGTGYGYTF
>-|-|TRBV18|TRBJ2-7
TGTGCCAGCTCACCCTCCCGGCAGGCAGTCGAGCAGTACTTC
CASSPSRQAVEQYF
>-|-|TRBV10-1|TRBJ1-4
TGCGCCAAGGGGGGGCTTGGCGAAAAACTGTTTTTT
CAKGGLGEKLFF
>TRBD1|-|TRBV5-1|TRBJ1-2
TGCGCCAGCAGCCTGGGACAGGACTTCTATGGCTACACCTTC
CASSLGQDFYGYTF